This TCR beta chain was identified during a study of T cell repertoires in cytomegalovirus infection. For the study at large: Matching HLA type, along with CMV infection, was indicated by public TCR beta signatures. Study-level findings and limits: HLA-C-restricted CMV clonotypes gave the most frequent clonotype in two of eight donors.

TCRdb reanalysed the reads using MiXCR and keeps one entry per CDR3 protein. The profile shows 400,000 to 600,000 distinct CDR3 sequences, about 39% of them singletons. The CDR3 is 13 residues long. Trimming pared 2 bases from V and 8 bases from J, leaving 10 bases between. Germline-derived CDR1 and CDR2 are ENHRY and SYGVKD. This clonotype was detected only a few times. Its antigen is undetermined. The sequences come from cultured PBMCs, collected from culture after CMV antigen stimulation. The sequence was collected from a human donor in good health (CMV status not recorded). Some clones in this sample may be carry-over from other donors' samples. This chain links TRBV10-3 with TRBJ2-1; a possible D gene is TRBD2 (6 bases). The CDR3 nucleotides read TGTGCCATCAGTGAGAGCACTAGCTATGAGCAGTTCTTC. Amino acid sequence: CAISESTSYEQFF.